This is a list of T cell receptor beta chains from one sample in a study of T cells expressing NK-cell markers. TCRdb processed the 5' RACE reads again and assigns one entry to each CDR3 protein, with no DNA. There are 250,000 to 300,000 distinct CDR3 sequences in the sample, with about 0.4% held by the top ten. Sequenced sample: blood T cells: a sorted CD56 or NKG2C T cell subset, CD4+ or CD8+ T cells, or bulk PBMC T cells (not recorded which). These receptors all stem from a man younger than 35 in good health. Both conserved end residues are part of each CDR3. Each record gives: V gene, J gene, CDR3 length, CDR3 protein.

v_call: TRBV5-1; j_call: TRBJ2-2; cdr3_length: 15; cdr3_aa: CASRGTGMNTGELFF
v_call: TRBV20-1; j_call: TRBJ2-5; cdr3_length: 15; cdr3_aa: CSASPLAGAQETQYF
v_call: TRBV7-2; j_call: TRBJ2-3; cdr3_length: 16; cdr3_aa: CASSLVSGVGTDTQYF
v_call: TRBV12-3/TRBV12-4; j_call: TRBJ1-4; cdr3_length: 16; cdr3_aa: CASSFLQVAANEKLFF
v_call: TRBV4-2; j_call: TRBJ2-7; cdr3_length: 15; cdr3_aa: CASSQELGHLYEQYF
v_call: TRBV20-1; j_call: TRBJ2-7; cdr3_length: 14; cdr3_aa: CSARTGTHQAEQYF
v_call: TRBV6-5; j_call: TRBJ2-1; cdr3_length: 16; cdr3_aa: CASSYSGLAETNEQFF
v_call: TRBV24-1; j_call: TRBJ2-1; cdr3_length: 13; cdr3_aa: CATSDLAQREQFF
v_call: TRBV12-3/TRBV12-4; j_call: TRBJ2-1; cdr3_length: 15; cdr3_aa: CASRGTDSSYNEQFF
v_call: TRBV12-3/TRBV12-4; j_call: TRBJ2-1; cdr3_length: 16; cdr3_aa: CASSFGGRASHNEQFF
v_call: TRBV28; j_call: TRBJ2-3; cdr3_length: 15; cdr3_aa: CASSFSGGRTDTQYF
v_call: TRBV29-1; j_call: TRBJ2-5; cdr3_length: 14; cdr3_aa: CSVVLRDGVVTQYF
v_call: TRBV12-3/TRBV12-4; j_call: TRBJ1-6; cdr3_length: 15; cdr3_aa: CASTPGTGMNSPLHF
v_call: TRBV19; j_call: TRBJ2-1; cdr3_length: 14; cdr3_aa: CASRRGSGYNEQFF
v_call: TRBV10-3; j_call: TRBJ2-1; cdr3_length: 14; cdr3_aa: CAISEISGVGEQFF
v_call: TRBV12-3/TRBV12-4; j_call: TRBJ1-2; cdr3_length: 15; cdr3_aa: CASRRTGRANYGYTF
v_call: TRBV29-1; j_call: TRBJ2-1; cdr3_length: 14; cdr3_aa: CSILVSGRNNEQFF
v_call: TRBV7-8; j_call: TRBJ2-1; cdr3_length: 14; cdr3_aa: CASSAGSWDNEQFF
v_call: TRBV6-1; j_call: TRBJ2-1; cdr3_length: 15; cdr3_aa: CASSEPAGDLNEQFF
v_call: TRBV12-3/TRBV12-4; j_call: TRBJ1-3; cdr3_length: 12; cdr3_aa: CASRTSGNTIYF
v_call: TRBV11-2; j_call: TRBJ2-5; cdr3_length: 15; cdr3_aa: CASQPDRTPRETQYF
v_call: TRBV29-1; j_call: TRBJ2-5; cdr3_length: 12; cdr3_aa: CSVGTYEETQYF
v_call: TRBV7-3; j_call: TRBJ2-1; cdr3_length: 16; cdr3_aa: CASSLNQGLAGTEQFF
v_call: TRBV15; j_call: TRBJ1-1; cdr3_length: 14; cdr3_aa: CATRLRQGDTEAFF
v_call: TRBV15; j_call: TRBJ2-1; cdr3_length: 18; cdr3_aa: CATSRDDELHPAYNEQFF
v_call: TRBV12-3/TRBV12-4; j_call: TRBJ2-5; cdr3_length: 17; cdr3_aa: CASSFTIHRDRGETQYF
v_call: TRBV28; j_call: TRBJ2-7; cdr3_length: 13; cdr3_aa: CASTGTSDYEQYF
v_call: TRBV21-1; j_call: TRBJ1-2; cdr3_length: 17; cdr3_aa: CASTCRDSVGGNYGYTF
v_call: TRBV12-3/TRBV12-4; j_call: TRBJ2-3; cdr3_length: 14; cdr3_aa: CASRSRDRANTQYF
v_call: TRBV5-5; j_call: TRBJ1-4; cdr3_length: 15; cdr3_aa: CASSLWATTNEKLFF
v_call: TRBV5-1; j_call: TRBJ2-1; cdr3_length: 15; cdr3_aa: CASRGSWDRDYEQFF
v_call: TRBV28; j_call: TRBJ1-5; cdr3_length: 14; cdr3_aa: CASSLSNSNQPQHF
v_call: TRBV11-2; j_call: TRBJ2-1; cdr3_length: 14; cdr3_aa: CASSLEAGGYEQFF
v_call: TRBV12-3/TRBV12-4; j_call: TRBJ2-7; cdr3_length: 13; cdr3_aa: CASSNPRDYEQYF
v_call: TRBV11-2; j_call: TRBJ1-4; cdr3_length: 15; cdr3_aa: CASSSLRVKHEKLFF
v_call: TRBV28; j_call: TRBJ1-2; cdr3_length: 14; cdr3_aa: CASRAEGVNYGYTF
v_call: TRBV7-9; j_call: TRBJ2-5; cdr3_length: 13; cdr3_aa: CASSVGQVETQYF
v_call: TRBV5-1; j_call: TRBJ2-2; cdr3_length: 14; cdr3_aa: CASSLWQHTGELFF
v_call: TRBV20-1; j_call: TRBJ1-6; cdr3_length: 14; cdr3_aa: CSASQGPGDSPLHF
v_call: TRBV19; j_call: TRBJ2-1; cdr3_length: 13; cdr3_aa: CASSPNLSNEQFF
v_call: TRBV28; j_call: TRBJ1-4; cdr3_length: 12; cdr3_aa: CASKSGGEKLFF
v_call: TRBV5-5; j_call: TRBJ2-2; cdr3_length: 15; cdr3_aa: CASSLVRVGTGELFF
v_call: TRBV29-1; j_call: TRBJ1-3; cdr3_length: 14; cdr3_aa: CSVEAAGGGNTIYF
v_call: TRBV7-2; j_call: TRBJ1-2; cdr3_length: 14; cdr3_aa: CASESYRGGDGYTF
v_call: TRBV4-3; j_call: TRBJ2-1; cdr3_length: 13; cdr3_aa: CASSQEGTGRQFF
v_call: TRBV29-1; j_call: TRBJ1-1; cdr3_length: 12; cdr3_aa: CSGQGQSTEAFF
v_call: TRBV5-1; j_call: TRBJ2-3; cdr3_length: 13; cdr3_aa: CASSSEVVNTQYF
v_call: TRBV12-3/TRBV12-4; j_call: TRBJ2-4; cdr3_length: 19; cdr3_aa: CASSHPQGASHLAKNIQYF
v_call: TRBV9; j_call: TRBJ2-1; cdr3_length: 12; cdr3_aa: CASSPPANEQFF
v_call: TRBV15; j_call: TRBJ2-5; cdr3_length: 13; cdr3_aa: CATSREPEGTQYF
v_call: TRBV5-6; j_call: TRBJ2-1; cdr3_length: 16; cdr3_aa: CASRHRTGRIRPEQFF
v_call: TRBV20-1; j_call: TRBJ2-7; cdr3_length: 13; cdr3_aa: CSAPIAGEGEQYF
v_call: TRBV15; j_call: TRBJ1-2; cdr3_length: 17; cdr3_aa: CATSRPSFIRGQHGYTF
v_call: TRBV7-2; j_call: TRBJ1-4; cdr3_length: 15; cdr3_aa: CASSAQTGPNEKLFF
v_call: TRBV3-1; j_call: TRBJ2-7; cdr3_length: 16; cdr3_aa: CASSLEAGGHPYEQYF
v_call: TRBV24-1; j_call: TRBJ2-3; cdr3_length: 11; cdr3_aa: CATRGEDTQYF
v_call: TRBV20-1; j_call: TRBJ2-1; cdr3_length: 16; cdr3_aa: CSARGGASGGNNEQFF
v_call: TRBV12-3/TRBV12-4; j_call: TRBJ2-5; cdr3_length: 12; cdr3_aa: CASSPTGMVQYF
v_call: TRBV5-4; j_call: TRBJ2-2; cdr3_length: 16; cdr3_aa: CASSSPGRENTGELFF